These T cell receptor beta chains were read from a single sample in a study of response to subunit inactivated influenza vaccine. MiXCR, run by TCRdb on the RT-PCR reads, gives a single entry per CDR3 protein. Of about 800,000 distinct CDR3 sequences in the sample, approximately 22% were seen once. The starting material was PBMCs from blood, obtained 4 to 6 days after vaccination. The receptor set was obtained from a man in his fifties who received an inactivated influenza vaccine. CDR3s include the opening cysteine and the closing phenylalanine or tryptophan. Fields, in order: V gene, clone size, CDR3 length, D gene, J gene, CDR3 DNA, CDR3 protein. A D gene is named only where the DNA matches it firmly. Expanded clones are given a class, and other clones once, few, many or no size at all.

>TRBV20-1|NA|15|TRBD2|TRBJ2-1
TGCAGTGCTATCCCCGTAGCGGGAATCTACAATGAGCAGTTCTTC
CSAIPVAGIYNEQFF
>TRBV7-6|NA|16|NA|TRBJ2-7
TGTGCCAGCAGCCAATTTGTTCGGGACGGGGGCAACGAGCAGTACTTC
CASSQFVRDGGNEQYF
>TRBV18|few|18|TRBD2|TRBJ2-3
TGTGCCAGCTCACCGAGGCCCGGGACTAGCGGGAGTCCAGATACGCAGTATTTT
CASSPRPGTSGSPDTQYF
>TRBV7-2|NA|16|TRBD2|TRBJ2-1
TGTGCCAGCAGCCCTGTGGCGGGGGGGGGTTACAATGAGCAGTTCTTC
CASSPVAGGGYNEQFF
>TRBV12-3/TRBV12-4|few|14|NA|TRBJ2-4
TGTGCCAGCAGTTTTTCTAGGGTACCGAACATTCAGTACTTC
CASSFSRVPNIQYF
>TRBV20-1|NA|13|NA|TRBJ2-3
TGCAGTGCTAGAGATTGGCACACAGATACGCAGTATTTT
CSARDWHTDTQYF
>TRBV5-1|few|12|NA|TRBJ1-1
TGCGCCAGCAGCTTGTATGCGGATGAAGCTTTCTTT
CASSLYADEAFF
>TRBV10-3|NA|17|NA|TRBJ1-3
TGTGCCATCAGTGAGTCGATTTATCCGGGTTCTGGAAACACCATATATTTT
CAISESIYPGSGNTIYF
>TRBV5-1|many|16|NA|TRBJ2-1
TGCGCCAGCAGCTTACGGACTCAAAGCTCCTACAATGAGCAGTTCTTC
CASSLRTQSSYNEQFF
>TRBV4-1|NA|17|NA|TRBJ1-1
TGCGCCAGCAGCCAAGTGCTTAGCAGGAGCAGGAACACTGAAGCTTTCTTT
CASSQVLSRSRNTEAFF
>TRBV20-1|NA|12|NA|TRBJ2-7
TGCAGTGCTACCCTGAGCTCCTACGAGCAGTACTTC
CSATLSSYEQYF
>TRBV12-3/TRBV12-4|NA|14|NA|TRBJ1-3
TGTGCCAGCACCGTAGGGGCGAGGGGAAACACCATATATTTT
CASTVGARGNTIYF
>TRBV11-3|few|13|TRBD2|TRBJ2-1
TGTGCCAGCAGCTTAGATGGGGGGGATGAGCAGTTCTTC
CASSLDGGDEQFF
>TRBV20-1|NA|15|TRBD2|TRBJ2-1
TGCAGTGCTAGTACTAGCGGGAGTAGATACAATGAGCAGTTCTTC
CSASTSGSRYNEQFF
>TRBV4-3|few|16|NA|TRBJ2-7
TGCGCCAGCAGCCAAGAGTACCTACCTGGCAGCCACGAGCAGTACTTC
CASSQEYLPGSHEQYF
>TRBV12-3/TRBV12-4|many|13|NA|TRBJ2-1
TGTGCCAGCAGTTTGTCCGTACACAATGAGCAGTTCTTC
CASSLSVHNEQFF
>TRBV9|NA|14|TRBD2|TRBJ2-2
TGTGCCAGCACACCCGGGAGGGACACCGGGGAGCTGTTTTTT
CASTPGRDTGELFF
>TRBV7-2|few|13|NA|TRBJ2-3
TGTGCCAGCGGCTTGCCTCACACAGATACGCAGTATTTT
CASGLPHTDTQYF
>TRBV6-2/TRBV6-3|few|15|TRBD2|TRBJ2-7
TGTGCCAGCAGGAAGGGACTAGCGTCGGGTTACGAGCAGTACTTC
CASRKGLASGYEQYF
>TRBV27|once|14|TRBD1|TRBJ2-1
TGTGCCAGCACCGCGCGACAGGGGTACAATGAGCAGTTCTTC
CASTARQGYNEQFF
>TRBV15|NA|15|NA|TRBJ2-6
TGTGCCACCAGTCAGGGAAGCTCTGGGGCCAACGTCCTGACTTTC
CATSQGSSGANVLTF
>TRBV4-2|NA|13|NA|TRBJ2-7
TGTGCCAGCAGCCAAGATCGGGCAGAGGAGCAGTACTTC
CASSQDRAEEQYF
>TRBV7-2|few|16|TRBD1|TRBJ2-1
TGTGCCAGCAGGCCACCGGGACAGGGAAGCTACAATGAGCAGTTCTTC
CASRPPGQGSYNEQFF
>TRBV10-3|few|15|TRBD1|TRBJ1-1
TGTGCCATCAGTGAGAAGGGGGCAGGGAACACTGAAGCTTTCTTT
CAISEKGAGNTEAFF
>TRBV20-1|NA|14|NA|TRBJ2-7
TGCAGTGCGGGCGGGGGCCAAAATACCTACGAGCAGTACTTC
CSAGGGQNTYEQYF
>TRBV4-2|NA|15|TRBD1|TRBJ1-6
TGTGCCAGCAGCCAAGAGGAGACAGGGAGATCACCCCTCCACTTT
CASSQEETGRSPLHF
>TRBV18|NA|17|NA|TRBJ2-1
TGTGCCAGCTCAACGCGGGTTACAGGGTTGGCCTACAATGAGCAGTTCTTC
CASSTRVTGLAYNEQFF
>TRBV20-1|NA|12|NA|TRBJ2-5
TGCAGTGCTAGAACTAGGGGAGAGACCCAGTACTTC
CSARTRGETQYF
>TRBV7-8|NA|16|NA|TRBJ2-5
TGTGCCAGCAGCTCCACCTTAGACAGGAAACAAGAGACCCAGTACTTC
CASSSTLDRKQETQYF
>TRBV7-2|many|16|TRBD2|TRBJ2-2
TGTGCCAGCAGCTTAGCACGGACTAGGGGTGGCGGGGAGCTGTTTTTT
CASSLARTRGGGELFF
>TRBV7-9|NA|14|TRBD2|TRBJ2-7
TGTGCCAGCAGCTCTGGGGGACTATCCTACGAGCAGTACTTC
CASSSGGLSYEQYF
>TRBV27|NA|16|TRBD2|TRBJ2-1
TGTGCCAGCAGTCCGTACAAGCGGGAGTCCTACAATGAGCAGTTCTTC
CASSPYKRESYNEQFF
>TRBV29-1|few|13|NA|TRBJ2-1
TGCAGCGAGCGCCCGTTCACTTACAATGAGCAGTTCTTC
CSERPFTYNEQFF
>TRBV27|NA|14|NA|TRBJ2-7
TGTGCCAGCAAAAAGGGACTCTCGGGTAACGAGCAGTACTTC
CASKKGLSGNEQYF
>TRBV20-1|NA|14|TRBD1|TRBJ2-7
TGCAGTGCTAGAGGGGGACAGGCTGTGTACGAGCAGTACTTC
CSARGGQAVYEQYF
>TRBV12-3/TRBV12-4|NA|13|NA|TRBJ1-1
TGTGCCAGCAGTTTGTGGTTGAACACTGAAGCTTTCTTT
CASSLWLNTEAFF
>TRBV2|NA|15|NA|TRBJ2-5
TGTGCCAGCAATCGGGATGGAGGAGCACAAGAGACCCAGTACTTC
CASNRDGGAQETQYF
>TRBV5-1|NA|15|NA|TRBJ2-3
TGCGCCAGCAGCTTAGGCTCAGGGGAGTCAGATACGCAGTATTTT
CASSLGSGESDTQYF
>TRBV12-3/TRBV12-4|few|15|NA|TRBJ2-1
TGTGCCAGCAGTGCACCGGGTCGAGTGGGCAATGAGCAGTTCTTC
CASSAPGRVGNEQFF